This TCR beta chain is from a study of T-cell reconstitution after alpha-beta-depleted transplantation in children. Study-wide results and caveats: T-cell counts and diversity at one year post-transplant came mainly from newly produced T cells. Recipient T cells and thymic progenitors that survived gave rise to the high TCRbeta diversity observed at day 60 in some patients. Expanded graft clones, several hundred of them, were reportedly the source of alpha-beta T cells about two months after transplant.

Ten or more counts support this clonotype. Its antigen is unidentified. This sample's TCRbeta library carried unique molecular identifier barcodes. From the PCR reads, TCRdb called clonotypes with MiXCR, one entry per CDR3 protein. The sample has hundreds of thousands of distinct CDR3 sequences; around 13% are singletons. The V end lost 1 base, the J end lost 3 bases, and 10 bases lay between the germline ends. Germline V gene lookup returns CDR1 DFQATT and CDR2 SNEGSKA (reference sequence). The CDR3 length is 13 residues. This clonotype was obtained from a girl aged 2 to 10 with congenital amegakaryocytic thrombocytopenia, due to receive a stem cell transplant. V usage is TRBV20-1 and J usage is TRBJ2-7; D is unresolved. Sequences were derived from PBMCs, sampled before TCRalphabeta/CD19-depleted stem cell transplant. CDR3 coding DNA: TGCAGTGCTAGAGTTCCGGCAGACTACGAGCAGTACTTC. Translation gives CSARVPADYEQYF.